The 3 T cell receptor beta chains below all came from one sample that was sequenced in a study of T cell responses to AZD1222 COVID-19 vaccine. Sequencing used immunoSEQ multiplex PCR; TCRdb keeps in-frame clones, though not all of them. This sample has approximately 100,000 clones, with about nine tenths found just once. Sequenced material: peripheral blood, taken on day 0 of AZD1222 vaccination. These receptors were obtained from an adult in good health.

This rearrangement joins TRBV7-9 to TRBJ2-3; D unresolved. The V gene lost 4 bases and the J gene lost 0 bases, with 11 bases spanning the gap. The CDR3 loop spans 15 amino acids. Germline V lookup: CDR1 SEHNR, CDR2 FQNEAQ (reference sequence). The CDR3 nucleotides are TGTGCCAGCAGCTCGACCCTCTTTAGCACAGATACGCAGTATTTT. It encodes CASSSTLFSTDTQYF.

This chain uses TRBV27 with TRBJ1-5; D is perhaps TRBD1 (5 bases). The length of the CDR3 is 16 residues. Per the germline V gene, CDR1 is MNHEY and CDR2 is SMNVEV (reference sequence). Trimming cost V 2 bases and J 0 bases, with 11 bases left between them. CDR3 sequence reads: CASSLRGTYSNQPQHF. CDR3 sequence (DNA): TGTGCCAGCAGTTTAAGAGGGACGTATAGCAATCAGCCCCAGCATTTT.

CDR3 region: CASSPPDRDYEQYF. The DNA for the CDR3 is TGTGCCAGCAGTCCTCCCGACAGGGACTACGAGCAGTACTTC. The V call is TRBV28, the J call TRBJ2-7; 7 bases fit TRBD1. The CDR3 length is 14 residues. CDR1 is MDHEN and CDR2 is SYDVKM in the germline V gene. V shed 5 bases and J 3 bases; nucleotides not matched to a gene: 7.